Presented here are 14 T cell receptor beta chains from one specimen sequenced in a study of glioma-infiltrating T cells. TCR alpha and beta CDR3 regions were amplified from RNA using iRepertoire nested multiplex PCR. Via MiXCR, TCRdb re-called the multiplex PCR reads, giving one row per CDR3 protein. Among 84,000 or so distinct CDR3 sequences, 23% were seen once, and the ten largest hold 6.7%. Input material: glioma tissue, nonneoplastic brain tissue, or PBMCs (not recorded which). The receptors were sampled from a human donor with low-grade glioma or glioblastoma, undergoing nonglioma brain surgery, or in good health (not recorded which).

This clonotype is medium-sized (0.01 to 0.1%) by share. The V and J genes are TRBV27 and TRBJ1-1, with a weak D call TRBD1 (6 bases). The CDR3 contains 14 residues. Trimming pared 2 bases from V and 1 base from J, leaving 8 bases between. The germline V gene has CDR1 MNHEY and CDR2 SMNVEV (reference sequence). The CDR3 protein is CASSLGTSNTEAFF. In DNA, the CDR3 is TGTGCCAGCAGTTTAGGGACATCGAACACTGAAGCTTTCTTT.

The V call is TRBV30, the J call TRBJ1-2; TRBD1 is a possible D gene (5 bases). Trimming left V 2 bases short and J 4 bases short, with 14 bases between. Germline V gene lookup returns CDR1 GTSNPN and CDR2 SVGIG (reference sequence). The CDR3 runs 14 residues. CDR3 in amino acids: CAWSSQGLGYGYTF. CDR3 DNA: TGTGCCTGGAGTAGTCAGGGATTGGGCTATGGCTACACCTTC.

In this sample, this clonotype turned up many times. This chain connects TRBV6-2 or TRBV6-3 to TRBJ2-3; 9 bases align to TRBD1. The length of the CDR3 is 17 residues. Germline CDR1 and CDR2: MNHEY and SVGEGT. Trimming cost V 2 bases and J 2 bases; bases outside gene matches: 8. CDR3 DNA: TGTGCCAGCAGTTACCGCCGAACAGGGGGCTTCACAGATACGCAGTATTTT. Residues: CASSYRRTGGFTDTQYF.

By share, this clonotype counts as medium-sized (0.01 to 0.1%). For the CDR3, the DNA is TGTGCCAGCAGTCCCCGGGACCTGAACACTGAAGCTTTCTTT. This sequence encodes CASSPRDLNTEAFF. This sequence joins TRBV6-1 and TRBJ1-1, with D possibly matching TRBD1 (5 bases). V was clipped by 5 bases and J by 0 bases, with 10 bases between them. The CDR3 consists of 14 residues. Germline V gene sequence: CDR1 MNHNS, CDR2 SASEGT.

This clonotype was found a few times. The J gene is TRBJ1-3, the V gene TRBV2; D is undetermined. The CDR3 runs to 13 residues. The V gene lost 4 bases and the J gene lost 0 bases, with 4 bases spanning the gap. The germline V gene encodes CDR1 SNHLY and CDR2 FYNNEI. Here the CDR3 reads CASSGDSGNTIYF. The CDR3 nucleotides are TGTGCCAGCAGTGGGGACTCTGGAAACACCATATATTTT.

This clonotype was seen ten or more times. The chain is built from TRBV2 and TRBJ1-5; the D is unclear. The CDR3 is 13 amino acids. The V gene lost 6 bases and the J gene lost 2 bases, with 8 bases spanning the gap. Germline V CDR1 and CDR2: SNHLY, FYNNEI. The CDR3: CASRRLGNQPQHF. The CDR3 DNA reads as TGTGCCAGCAGGCGGTTGGGCAATCAGCCCCAGCATTTT.

This clonotype was counted ten times or more. The chain couples TRBV6-1 to TRBJ1-1; D may be TRBD1 (5 bases). Trimming removed 6 bases from V and 4 bases from J, with 12 bases in between. Germline CDR1 is MNHNS and CDR2 is SASEGT. There are 13 residues in the CDR3. The CDR3 bases are TGTGCCAGCAGGCTAACAGGTGGCACTGAAGCTTTCTTT. Protein product: CASRLTGGTEAFF.

The sample holds many counts of this clonotype. The chain combines TRBV2 with TRBJ2-2; a possible D gene is TRBD1 (6 bases). Germline CDR1 and CDR2: SNHLY and FYNNEI. Trimming took 6 bases from V and 5 from J, leaving 10 bases between them. CDR3 size: 13 residues. CDR3 in amino acids: CASRGGRTGELFF. The CDR3 DNA follows: TGTGCCAGCAGAGGGGGAAGGACCGGGGAGCTGTTTTTT.

The chain recombines TRBV11-2 with TRBJ2-2; D might be TRBD1 (5 bases). V dropped 3 bases and J dropped 4 bases, with 9 bases sitting between them. Germline V gene lookup returns CDR1 SGHAT and CDR2 FQNNGV. CDR3 length: 14 residues. CDR3 bases: TGTGCCAGCAGCTTGGACATCCGCACCGGGGAGCTGTTTTTT. It specifies CASSLDIRTGELFF.

This clonotype was seen a handful of times. Compared with germline, one end of the junction differs, possibly owing to a read error. The chain is built from TRBV2 and TRBJ2-5; D remains unclear. The CDR3 is 14 amino acids. Germline CDR1 is SNHLY and CDR2 is FYNNEI. The CDR3 region has the DNA TGTGCCGGCAGTGAATGGGCTTCCTCTGGGACCCAGTACTTC. Protein product: CAGSEWASSGTQYF.

The sample holds many counts of this clonotype. The CDR3 region is CASRSNTEAFF. The CDR3 coding sequence is TGCGCCAGCAGGTCAAACACTGAAGCTTTCTTT. The V gene is TRBV10-2, the J gene TRBJ1-1, with unresolved D. The germline CDR1 and CDR2 sequences are WSHSY and SAAADI. The CDR3 loop spans 11 amino acids. The ends were cut back, 6 bases at V and 2 bases at J, with 4 bases in the middle.

In this sample, this clonotype turned up many times. The chain employs TRBV2 and TRBJ2-2, with D possibly matching TRBD2 (6 bases). Germline assignment: CDR1 SNHLY and CDR2 FYNNEI. This CDR3 is built from 15 residues. V was shortened by 6 bases and J by 5 bases, with 16 bases between the two germline ends. CDR3 coding DNA: TGTGCCAGCAGGGAAACCGGGAGTTATACCGGGGAGCTGTTTTTT. The encoded protein is CASRETGSYTGELFF.

This clonotype was counted ten times or more. The genes are TRBV7-2 and TRBJ2-5; a possible D gene is TRBD1 (5 bases). Germline CDR1 is SGHTA and CDR2 is FQGNSA. The CDR3 consists of 14 residues. V lost 5 bases to trimming and J lost 5 bases, with 15 bases between them. The CDR3 region is CASSTYRLGETQYF. Written as DNA, the CDR3 is TGTGCCAGCAGCACCTACAGGTTGGGGGAGACCCAGTACTTC.

Details on this clonotype: A much larger clone differs by one base, so this may be a read error. The chain recombines TRBV25-1 with TRBJ2-5; 8 nucleotides match TRBD1. This CDR3 has 16 amino acids. Trimming took 1 base from V and 7 from J; bases not matched to a gene: 11. Germline V gives CDR1 MGHDK, CDR2 SYGVNS. This CDR3 reads CASSESEKVDRGTQYF. Here the CDR3 DNA reads TGTGCCAGCAGTGAATCCGAGAAAGTTGACAGGGGGACCCAGTACTTC.